What follows are 22 T cell receptor beta chains derived from one specimen sequenced in a study of Graves' ophthalmopathy and Graves' hyperthyroidism. The study amplified TCR beta CDR3 regions using RNA transcripts. After a first-round RT-PCR with HTBI primers, a second-round multiplex PCR was run. TCRdb recomputed calls from the multiplex PCR reads with MiXCR, one row per CDR3 protein. The sample lists a few hundred thousand distinct CDR3 sequences, roughly 39% seen once, with about 4.1% in the top ten. Input material: peripheral blood or thyroid tissue (not recorded which). These receptors originate from an adult man with Graves' hyperthyroidism.

This sequence joins TRBV6-5 and TRBJ1-3; 8 nucleotides agree with TRBD1. Germline CDR1 MNHEY, CDR2 SVGAGI. Trimming cost V 6 bases and J 4 bases; bases outside gene matches: 8. The CDR3 is made up of 15 amino acids. Here the CDR3 reads CASSPPTGDGNTIYF. The CDR3 coding sequence is TGTGCCAGCAGCCCCCCGACAGGGGACGGAAACACCATATATTTT.

At least ten counts were recorded for this clonotype. The chain is built from TRBV20-1 and TRBJ1-2, with 9 bases fitting TRBD1. Germline V gene lookup returns CDR1 DFQATT and CDR2 SNEGSKA (reference sequence). Unmatched junction bases numbered 9, after V lost 5 bases and J lost 2 bases. The CDR3 length is 15 residues. The CDR3 spells CSAVPFGTGNYGYTF. The CDR3 DNA reads TGCAGTGCTGTACCGTTTGGGACAGGGAACTATGGCTACACCTTC.

This chain links TRBV19 with TRBJ2-7, with D perhaps TRBD1 (6 bases). The CDR3 is made up of 14 amino acids. With 3 bases removed from V and 3 bases from J, the gap between germline ends came to 12 bases. CDR1 is LNHDA, CDR2 SQIVND, per germline (reference sequence). The DNA of the CDR3 is TGTGCCAGTAGTATGTTGGACAGTAACTACGAGCAGTACTTC. This codes for CASSMLDSNYEQYF.

The chain links TRBV2 to TRBJ1-5; TRBD1 matches at 7 bases. The CDR3 is made up of 14 amino acids. V gave up 8 bases and J gave up 5 bases; unmatched junction bases: 9. CDR1 is SNHLY and CDR2 is FYNNEI in the germline V gene. As DNA, the CDR3 is TGTGCCAGCTGGCTAGCGGGACAGTATCAGCCCCAGCATTTT. It is translated as CASWLAGQYQPQHF.

This clonotype was seen ten or more times. This chain connects TRBV7-9 to TRBJ1-1; D might be TRBD1 (5 bases). This CDR3 is 16 amino acids long. V was clipped by 1 base and J by 0 bases, with 12 bases between them. Germline values: CDR1 SEHNR, CDR2 FQNEAQ (reference sequence). CDR3 bases: TGTGCCAGCAGCTTAGAGGGGCGGGGGGTGAACACTGAAGCTTTCTTT. Amino acids: CASSLEGRGVNTEAFF.

This clonotype was seen many times. The chain links TRBV7-9 to TRBJ1-1; tentatively, D is TRBD1 (5 bases). Germline V gene sequence: CDR1 SEHNR, CDR2 FQNEAQ (reference sequence). The CDR3 extends over 15 amino acids. The V end lost 4 bases, the J end lost 5 bases, and 17 bases lay between the germline ends. The DNA for the CDR3 is TGTGCCAGCAGCTCCACCCAGGGCCCGGGGACTGAAGCTTTCTTT. This encodes CASSSTQGPGTEAFF.

This clonotype appeared many times. The chain combines TRBV6-6 with TRBJ2-7; D is unresolved. Per germline, CDR1 MNHNY and CDR2 SVGAGI (reference sequence). The CDR3 contains 12 residues. The germline V and J ends were trimmed by 5 bases and 4 bases, with 9 bases remaining between them. As DNA, the CDR3 is TGTGCCAGCAGTGATGGAAGATACGAGCAGTACTTC. Its translation is CASSDGRYEQYF.

This clonotype was seen repeatedly, ten times or more. The chain recombines TRBV6-5 with TRBJ2-7; D may be TRBD2 (6 bases). Germline loops: CDR1 MNHEY, CDR2 SVGAGI. The CDR3 totals 13 residues. V shed 2 bases and J shed 2 bases, with 7 bases lying between them. The CDR3 region has the DNA TGTGCCAGCAGTTACAGACTAGCCTACGAGCAGTACTTC. Translated, it gives CASSYRLAYEQYF.

This clonotype came up many times. Germline is not matched at one junction end, which may reflect a read error. V usage is TRBV7-7 and J usage is TRBJ2-2; the match to TRBD2 covers 8 bases. CDR1 is SSHAT, CDR2 FNYEAQ, per germline (reference sequence). This CDR3 is built from 15 residues. The CDR3 DNA is TGTGCTAGCAGCCTCGGGAGGGTGGAGACCGGGGAGCTGTTTTTT. Protein sequence: CASSLGRVETGELFF.

The rearrangement uses TRBV10-3 and TRBJ2-3, with TRBD1 as a possible D gene (5 bases). V gave up 2 bases and J gave up 2 bases, with 8 bases separating them. This CDR3 has 14 residues. Per the germline V gene, CDR1 is ENHRY and CDR2 is SYGVKD. The CDR3, as DNA: TGTGCCATCAGTGAGGCAGGGATCACAGATACGCAGTATTTT. Its translation is CAISEAGITDTQYF.

V is TRBV10-2 and J is TRBJ2-7, with a possible D match to TRBD2 (5 bases). Germline V CDR1 and CDR2: WSHSY, SAAADI. Trimming pared 6 bases from V and 6 bases from J, leaving 9 bases between. This CDR3 is built from 11 residues. The chain's CDR3 is CASRHRGEQYF. As DNA, the CDR3 is TGCGCCAGCAGGCACCGGGGCGAGCAGTACTTC.

This clonotype was observed at least ten times. This chain joins TRBV29-1 and TRBJ1-1, with TRBD1 as a possible D gene (5 bases). This CDR3 has 14 amino acids. Trimming left V 3 bases short and J 1 base short, with 12 bases between. From germline, CDR1 is SQVTM and CDR2 ANQGSEA. CDR3 sequence: CSVEYGGKNTEAFF. CDR3 DNA sequence: TGCAGCGTTGAGTATGGGGGGAAGAACACTGAAGCTTTCTTT. The full variable domain, with the rest looked up from reference TRBV29-1 and TRBJ1-1, is SAVISQKPSRDICQRGTSLTIQCQVDSQVTMMFWYRQQPGQSLTLIATANQGSEATYESGFVIDKFPISRPNLTFSTLTVSNMSPEDSSIYLCSVEYGGKNTEAFFGQGTRLTVV.

This clonotype was picked up a small number of times. The chain has TRBV3-1 and TRBJ2-6, with a weak D call TRBD2 (6 bases). Trimming took off 0 bases at V and 3 bases at J, with 9 bases between the two ends. The germline CDR1 and CDR2 sequences are LGHDT and YNNKEL (reference sequence). This CDR3 comprises 16 residues. This CDR3 reads CASSQDAGYGANVLTF. DNA for the CDR3: TGTGCCAGCAGCCAAGATGCGGGGTATGGGGCCAACGTCCTGACTTTC.

A note on this clonotype: Sequence at one end of the junction differs from germline and may be a read error. This CDR3 is CASSLWRESEQYF. The CDR3 DNA follows: TGTGCTAGCAGCCTCTGGCGAGAGTCTGAGCAGTACTTC. The rearrangement joins TRBV7-7 to TRBJ2-7, with D hard to call. This CDR3 has 13 amino acids. The germline gives CDR1 SSHAT, CDR2 FNYEAQ (reference sequence). Combining the CDR3 with reference TRBV7-7 and TRBJ2-7 gives the whole variable domain GAGVSQSPRYKVTKRGQDVTLRCDPISSHATLYWYQQALGQGPEFLTYFNYEAQPDKSGLPSDRFSAERPEGSISTLTIQRTEQRDSAMYRCASSLWRESEQYFGPGTRLTVT.

There are many counts of this clonotype. The V gene is TRBV29-1, the J gene TRBJ2-7; 9 nucleotides align to TRBD1. After removal of 7 bases from V and 2 bases from J, the junction contained 9 bases not matched to a gene. Germline assignment: CDR1 SQVTM and CDR2 ANQGSEA. This CDR3 has 14 residues. CDR3 coding DNA: TGCAGCGCCACCGGGACAGGGAGTCCCTACGAGCAGTACTTC. Its protein is CSATGTGSPYEQYF.

This clonotype was observed at least ten times. The V call is TRBV13, the J call TRBJ2-5; TRBD1 agrees at 8 bases. Germline loops: CDR1 PRHDT, CDR2 FYEKMQ (reference sequence). This CDR3 comprises 16 residues. J was trimmed by 5 bases and V by 4 bases; bases with no gene match: 12. The CDR3 region is CASSSSRGQGVETQYF. The CDR3 nucleotides are TGTGCCAGCAGCTCATCTCGTGGACAGGGCGTCGAGACCCAGTACTTC.

The J gene is TRBJ1-1, the V gene TRBV27, with 11 positions matching TRBD1. V lost 4 bases and J lost 6; bases outside the gene matches: 1. Germline V gives CDR1 MNHEY, CDR2 SMNVEV (reference sequence). The CDR3 has 13 amino acids. CDR3 region: CASSWDRGAEAFF. CDR3 bases: TGTGCCAGCAGTTGGGACAGGGGGGCTGAAGCTTTCTTT.

The J gene is TRBJ1-1, the V gene TRBV10-3, with D unclear. CDR1 is ENHRY, CDR2 SYGVKD, per germline. The CDR3 totals 13 residues. Deletions cut 6 bases from V and 2 bases from J, with 10 bases between. CDR3 sequence: CAIRKDGNTEAFF. CDR3 nucleotides: TGTGCCATCAGGAAGGACGGTAACACTGAAGCTTTCTTT.

In its sample, this clonotype was seen many times. The junction and the germline gene differ at one end; a read error may be behind it. This chain links TRBV7-8 with TRBJ1-5; no reliable D call. Germline V gives CDR1 SGHVS, CDR2 FQNEAQ. The CDR3 is made up of 12 amino acids. CDR3 protein: CASGESSQPQHF. CDR3 DNA: TGTGCCAGTGGGGAAAGCAGTCAGCCCCAGCATTTT.

At least ten counts were recorded for this clonotype. CDR3 amino acids: CASATSALSYEQYF. DNA for the CDR3: TGTGCCAGCGCCACTAGCGCCCTCTCCTACGAGCAGTACTTC. The chain links TRBV12-3 or TRBV12-4 to TRBJ2-7, with 7 bases matching TRBD2. J gave up 0 bases and V 8 bases, and 7 bases lay outside the gene matches. CDR3 length equals 14 residues.

The chain links TRBV28 to TRBJ2-2; D is perhaps TRBD1 (5 bases). This CDR3 contains 19 residues. V was cut by 4 bases and J by 1 base, with 22 bases left in between. Germline-derived CDR1 and CDR2 are MDHEN and SYDVKM. The DNA of the CDR3 is TGTGCCAGCAGTTCAACCCAAGAGTGGGGCAGACTGAACACCGGGGAGCTGTTTTTT. The encoded protein is CASSSTQEWGRLNTGELFF.

This clonotype occurred many times. The CDR3 reads CASSSRVTNEKLFF. The CDR3 nucleotides are TGTGCCAGCAGTTCTAGGGTGACTAATGAAAAACTGTTTTTT. V gene TRBV12-3 or TRBV12-4 combines with J gene TRBJ1-4; unclear D gene. The CDR3 is 14 amino acids. Trimming stripped 4 bases from V and 2 bases from J, with 8 bases between.